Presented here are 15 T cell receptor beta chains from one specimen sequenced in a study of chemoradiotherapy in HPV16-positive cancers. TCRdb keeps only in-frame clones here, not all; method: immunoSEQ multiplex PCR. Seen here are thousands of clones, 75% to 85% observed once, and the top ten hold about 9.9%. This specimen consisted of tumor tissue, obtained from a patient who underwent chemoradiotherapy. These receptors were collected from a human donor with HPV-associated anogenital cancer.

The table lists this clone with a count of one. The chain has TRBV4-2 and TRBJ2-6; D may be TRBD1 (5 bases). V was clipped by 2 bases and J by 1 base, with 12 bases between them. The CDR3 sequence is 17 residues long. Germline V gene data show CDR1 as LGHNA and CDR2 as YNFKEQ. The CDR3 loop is CASSQKNPGSGANVLTF. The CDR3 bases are TGTGCCAGCAGCCAAAAAAACCCAGGGTCTGGGGCCAACGTCCTGACTTTC.

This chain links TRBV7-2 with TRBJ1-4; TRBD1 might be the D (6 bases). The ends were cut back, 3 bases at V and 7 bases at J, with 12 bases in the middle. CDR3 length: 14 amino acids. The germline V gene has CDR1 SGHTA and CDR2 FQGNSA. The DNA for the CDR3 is TGTGCCAGCAGCTTCGCAGGGGTGGGTGAAAAACTGTTTTTT. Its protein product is CASSFAGVGEKLFF.

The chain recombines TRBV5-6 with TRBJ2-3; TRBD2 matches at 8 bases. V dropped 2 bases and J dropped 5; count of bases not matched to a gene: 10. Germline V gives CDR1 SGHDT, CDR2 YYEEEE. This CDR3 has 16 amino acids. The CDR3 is CASSFGRTSFIDTQYF. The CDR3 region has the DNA TGTGCCAGCAGCTTCGGTAGGACTAGCTTCATAGATACGCAGTATTTT. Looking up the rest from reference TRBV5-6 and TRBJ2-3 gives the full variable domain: DAGVTQSPTHLIKTRGQQVTLRCSPKSGHDTVSWYQQALGQGPQFIFQYYEEEERQRGNFPDRFSGHQFPNYSSELNVNALLLGDSALYLCASSFGRTSFIDTQYFGPGTRLTVL.

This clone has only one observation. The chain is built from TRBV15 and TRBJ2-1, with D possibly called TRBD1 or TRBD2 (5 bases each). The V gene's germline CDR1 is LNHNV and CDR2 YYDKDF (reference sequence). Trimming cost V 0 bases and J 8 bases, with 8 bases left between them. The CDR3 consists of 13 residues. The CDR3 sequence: CATSRDVGDEQFF. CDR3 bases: TGTGCCACCAGCAGAGATGTGGGGGATGAGCAGTTCTTC. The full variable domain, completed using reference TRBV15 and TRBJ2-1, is DAMVIQNPRYQVTQFGKPVTLSCSQTLNHNVMYWYQQKSSQAPKLLFHYYDKDFNNEADTPDNFQSRRPNTSFCFLDIRSPGLGDTAMYLCATSRDVGDEQFFGPGTRLTVL.

This CDR3 is CASSLTGTRDVDTQYF. The CDR3, as DNA: TGTGCCAGCAGCTTAACCGGGACTAGGGATGTCGATACGCAGTATTTT. The V call is TRBV11-1, the J call TRBJ2-3; the match to TRBD2 covers 8 bases. Germline CDR1 reads SGHAT; CDR2 reads FQDESV (reference sequence). Losses at the gene ends were 2 bases for V and 6 bases for J; bases not matched to a gene: 10. The CDR3 contains 16 residues.

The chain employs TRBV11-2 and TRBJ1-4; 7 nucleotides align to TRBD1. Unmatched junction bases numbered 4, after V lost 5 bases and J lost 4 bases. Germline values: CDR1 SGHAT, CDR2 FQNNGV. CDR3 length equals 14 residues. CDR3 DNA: TGTGCCAGCAGCCGGGGACAGCTTAATGAAAAACTGTTTTTT. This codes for CASSRGQLNEKLFF.

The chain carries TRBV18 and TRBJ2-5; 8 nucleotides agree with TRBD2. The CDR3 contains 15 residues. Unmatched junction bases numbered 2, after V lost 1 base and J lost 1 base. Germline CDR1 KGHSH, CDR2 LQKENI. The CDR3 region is CASSPQAGAQETQYF. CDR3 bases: TGTGCCAGCTCACCACAAGCGGGGGCCCAAGAGACCCAGTACTTC.

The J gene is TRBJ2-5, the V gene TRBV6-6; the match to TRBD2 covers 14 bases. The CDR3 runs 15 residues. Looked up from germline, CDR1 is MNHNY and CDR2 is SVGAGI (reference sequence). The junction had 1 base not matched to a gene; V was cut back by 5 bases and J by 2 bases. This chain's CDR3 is CASSGLAGGQETQYF. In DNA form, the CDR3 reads TGTGCCAGCAGTGGACTAGCGGGGGGTCAAGAGACCCAGTACTTC.

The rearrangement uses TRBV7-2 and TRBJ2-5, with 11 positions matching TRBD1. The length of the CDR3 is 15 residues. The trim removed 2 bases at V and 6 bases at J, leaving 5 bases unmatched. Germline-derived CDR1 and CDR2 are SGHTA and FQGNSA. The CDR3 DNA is TGTGCCAGCAGCTTACGCGGACAGGGGGCCCAGACCCAGTACTTC. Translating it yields CASSLRGQGAQTQYF.

CDR3 sequence reads: CASSPLTGTQETQYF. The CDR3 bases are TGTGCCAGCTCACCACTAACGGGGACCCAAGAGACCCAGTACTTC. This chain connects TRBV18 to TRBJ2-5, with D possibly called TRBD1 or TRBD2 (5 bases each). The CDR3 extends over 15 amino acids. Trimming removed 1 base from V and 1 base from J, with 10 bases in between. Germline V gene sequence: CDR1 KGHSH, CDR2 LQKENI.

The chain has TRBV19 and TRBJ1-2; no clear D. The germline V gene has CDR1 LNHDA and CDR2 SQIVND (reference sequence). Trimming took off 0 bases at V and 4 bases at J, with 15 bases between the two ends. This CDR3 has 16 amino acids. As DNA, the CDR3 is TGTGCCAGTAGTATAGATCTATCCAGGCCGGGCTATGGCTACACCTTC. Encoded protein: CASSIDLSRPGYGYTF.

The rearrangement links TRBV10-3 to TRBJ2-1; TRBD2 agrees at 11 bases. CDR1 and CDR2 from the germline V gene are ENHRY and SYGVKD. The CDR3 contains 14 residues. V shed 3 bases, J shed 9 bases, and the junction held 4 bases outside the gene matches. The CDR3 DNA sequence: TGTGCCATCAGTGACTCTAGCGGGGGGCTTGAGCAGTTCTTC. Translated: CAISDSSGGLEQFF.

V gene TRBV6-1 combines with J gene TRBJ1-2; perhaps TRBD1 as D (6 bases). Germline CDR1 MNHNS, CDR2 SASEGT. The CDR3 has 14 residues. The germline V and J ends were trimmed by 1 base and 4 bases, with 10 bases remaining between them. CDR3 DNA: TGTGCCAGCAGTGAAGGCCAAGGGGGCTATGGCTACACCTTC. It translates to CASSEGQGGYGYTF.

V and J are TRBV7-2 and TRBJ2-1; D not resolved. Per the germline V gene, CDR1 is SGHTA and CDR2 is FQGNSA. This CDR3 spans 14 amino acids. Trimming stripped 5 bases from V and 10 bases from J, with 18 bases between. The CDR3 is CASSPTVLAEEQFF. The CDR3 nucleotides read TGTGCCAGCAGCCCAACGGTACTTGCGGAAGAGCAGTTCTTC.

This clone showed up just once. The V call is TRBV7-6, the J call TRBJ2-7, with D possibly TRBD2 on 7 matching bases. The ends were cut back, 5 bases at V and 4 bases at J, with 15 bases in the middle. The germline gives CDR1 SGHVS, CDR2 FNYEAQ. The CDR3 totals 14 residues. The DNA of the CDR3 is TGTGCCAGCAGCCCTAACGAGGGGGGGTACGAGCAGTACTTC. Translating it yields CASSPNEGGYEQYF.